These 24 T cell receptor beta chains were all obtained from the same sample, sequenced in a study of regulatory T cells in long-lasting Graves disease. Relying on iRepertoire HTBI primers and Arm-PCR of CDR3 regions, the team built TCR beta libraries. TCRdb re-called the multiplex PCR reads through MiXCR, storing one row per CDR3 protein. The sample lists about 470,000 distinct CDR3 sequences; around 21% were seen once. This sample's time point: persistent/refractory GD, antithyroid drugs over 5 years with positive TRAb. Scientists built the TCR library using RNA that was extracted from PBMCs. The sample in question was peripheral blood mononuclear cells (PBMCs), obtained when the disease was refractory, from a patient treated with antithyroid drugs. These receptors originate from a female donor with Graves disease.

This clonotype was seen more than once but under ten times. This chain links TRBV6-2 or TRBV6-3 with TRBJ2-1; no firm D call. This CDR3 has 14 residues. Trimming left V 0 bases short and J 4 bases short, with 7 bases between. Per the germline V gene, CDR1 is MNHEY and CDR2 is SVGEGT. CDR3 sequence reads: CASSYSTGYNEQFF. Here the CDR3 DNA reads TGTGCCAGCAGTTACTCGACTGGGTACAATGAGCAGTTCTTC.

V is TRBV5-1 and J is TRBJ2-3; D perhaps matches TRBD2 (5 bases). CDR1 and CDR2 from the germline V gene are SGHRS and YFSETQ. Between the trimmed V and J ends, which lost 0 bases and 3 bases, there was a span of 17 bases. This CDR3 region has 17 residues. As DNA, the CDR3 is TGCGCCAGCAGCTTGGCGGTAGCGAGCTTTATTACAGATACGCAGTATTTT. Amino acid sequence: CASSLAVASFITDTQYF.

This clonotype was seen only a few times. The V and J genes are TRBV7-2 and TRBJ2-7; TRBD2 matches at 9 bases. The CDR3 is 15 amino acids. Germline V gene sequence: CDR1 SGHTA, CDR2 FQGNSA. With V trimmed by 5 bases and J by 3 bases, 8 bases remained unmatched. CDR3 in amino acids: CASSRRGGLGYEQYF. Written as DNA, the CDR3 is TGTGCCAGCAGCCGGCGGGGGGGGCTTGGCTACGAGCAGTACTTC.

Only a few counts were recorded for this clonotype. V usage is TRBV20-1 and J usage is TRBJ2-7, with D tentatively TRBD1 or TRBD2 (5 bases each). CDR1 is DFQATT, CDR2 SNEGSKA, per germline (reference sequence). Trimming took 2 bases from V and 4 from J, leaving 12 bases between them. The CDR3 is 13 amino acids. CDR3 region: CSARLGTKYEQYF. In DNA, the CDR3 is TGCAGTGCTAGACTCGGGACGAAGTACGAGCAGTACTTC.

The table lists this clonotype with many counts. This sequence joins TRBV2 and TRBJ1-5; a weak D match, TRBD1 (5 bases). Germline CDR1 is SNHLY and CDR2 is FYNNEI. V gave up 7 bases and J gave up 0 bases, with 10 bases separating them. CDR3 size: 14 residues. The CDR3 nucleotides are TGTGCCAGCACGGGGGAGAGTAGCAATCAGCCCCAGCATTTT. Translated, it gives CASTGESSNQPQHF.

This clonotype was seen more than once but under ten times. This chain connects TRBV20-1 to TRBJ1-2; 9 bases fit TRBD1. V was pared by 5 bases and J by 3 bases, with 4 bases of the junction left unmatched. The CDR3 runs 13 residues. Germline V lookup: CDR1 DFQATT, CDR2 SNEGSKA (reference sequence). CDR3 nucleotides: TGCAGTGCTGTGGACAGGGGATACTATGGCTACACCTTC. This encodes CSAVDRGYYGYTF.

This chain connects TRBV6-1 to TRBJ2-3; TRBD1 matches 7 bases. This CDR3 comprises 15 residues. Germline CDR1 MNHNS, CDR2 SASEGT. Trimming cost V 7 bases and J 2 bases; bases outside gene matches: 9. The CDR3 DNA reads TGTGCCAGCAAGGGACAGCTGCTTATCACAGATACGCAGTATTTT. This sequence encodes CASKGQLLITDTQYF.

This clonotype came up many times. The chain couples TRBV7-2 to TRBJ2-2, with 9 positions matching TRBD1. The CDR3 totals 16 residues. Losses at the gene ends were 5 bases for V and 0 bases for J; bases not matched to a gene: 4. CDR1 and CDR2 (germline): SGHTA, FQGNSA. The CDR3, as DNA: TGTGCCAGCAGCAATAGACAGGGGGCGAACACCGGGGAGCTGTTTTTT. Translating gives CASSNRQGANTGELFF.

The chain has TRBV4-2 and TRBJ1-1, with D possibly matching TRBD1 (5 bases). The germline V and J ends were trimmed by 0 bases and 4 bases, with 12 bases remaining between them. Germline loops: CDR1 LGHNA, CDR2 YNFKEQ. The CDR3 loop spans 15 amino acids. The CDR3, as DNA: TGTGCCAGCAGCCAAGACACACTGGGGACCACTGAAGCTTTCTTT. Amino acid sequence: CASSQDTLGTTEAFF.

The chain has TRBV9 and TRBJ1-3; 10 nucleotides line up with TRBD1. With V trimmed by 2 bases and J by 4 bases, 3 bases remained unmatched. Germline CDR1 SGDLS, CDR2 YYNGEE. This CDR3 region has 15 residues. CDR3 loop: CASSVGTGAGNTIYF. The CDR3 DNA follows: TGTGCCAGCAGCGTCGGGACAGGGGCCGGAAACACCATATATTTT.

This clonotype came up many times. The chain recombines TRBV6-2 or TRBV6-3 with TRBJ1-1, with D uncertain. V lost 2 bases and J 1 base, leaving 8 bases between the germline ends. This CDR3 is built from 14 residues. Germline lookup yields CDR1 MNHEY and CDR2 SVGEGT. The CDR3 DNA is TGTGCCAGCAGTTACGTAAGGTCGAACACTGAAGCTTTCTTT. Protein: CASSYVRSNTEAFF.

The chain couples TRBV7-9 to TRBJ1-1, with 8 positions matching TRBD1. From germline, CDR1 is SEHNR and CDR2 FQNEAQ (reference sequence). The length of the CDR3 is 15 residues. With V trimmed by 2 bases and J by 7 bases, 9 bases remained unmatched. CDR3 protein: CASSLSGQGAIEAFF. The CDR3 nucleotides read TGTGCCAGCAGCTTATCGGGGCAGGGGGCGATTGAAGCTTTCTTT.

This clonotype came up many times. This chain joins TRBV27 and TRBJ1-2, with D perhaps TRBD1 (5 bases). Germline V gives CDR1 MNHEY, CDR2 SMNVEV (reference sequence). The CDR3 is 13 amino acids. Trimming removed 6 bases from V and 2 bases from J, with 10 bases in between. CDR3 amino acids: CASRPGGNYGYTF. In nucleotides, the CDR3 is TGTGCCAGCAGACCCGGGGGGAACTATGGCTACACCTTC.

This clonotype occurred many times. The rearrangement joins TRBV11-2 to TRBJ2-7, with D possibly TRBD1 on 6 matching bases. Trimming shortened V by 6 bases and J by 3 bases, and 12 bases separated the two germline ends. CDR3 length: 13 residues. Germline loops: CDR1 SGHAT, CDR2 FQNNGV. In DNA form, the CDR3 reads TGTGCCAGCAGTCGACAGGTTCGCTACGAGCAGTACTTC. Amino acids: CASSRQVRYEQYF.

Turning to this clonotype: A much larger clonotype is one base distant, so this may be a read error. The J gene is TRBJ1-2, the V gene TRBV12-3 or TRBV12-4; D is uncertain. The CDR3 length is 15 residues. The V gene lost 2 bases and the J gene lost 2 bases, with 12 bases spanning the gap. CDR3 sequence: CASSLSPVQNYGYTF. The DNA for the CDR3 is TGTGCCAGCAGTTTATCCCCCGTCCAGAACTATGGCTACACCTTC.

This clonotype was recorded many times. This sequence joins TRBV11-1 and TRBJ1-4; D is undetermined. The CDR3 runs to 15 residues. Germline lookup yields CDR1 SGHAT and CDR2 FQDESV (reference sequence). Trimming shortened V by 2 bases and J by 0 bases, and 7 bases separated the two germline ends. As DNA, the CDR3 is TGTGCCAGCAGCTTAAACATCGCAACTAATGAAAAACTGTTTTTT. Translated: CASSLNIATNEKLFF.

This clonotype was seen ten or more times. V gene TRBV12-3 or TRBV12-4 combines with J gene TRBJ2-5; the match to TRBD2 covers 7 bases. Trimming removed 3 bases from V and 3 bases from J; junction bases left unmatched: 7. The CDR3 sequence is 15 residues long. The DNA for the CDR3 is TGTGCCAGCAGTTTGGGGCGGGAGCACAAAGAGACCCAGTACTTC. This translates into CASSLGREHKETQYF.

This clonotype was detected only once. A much larger clone lies one base from this, so it may be a read error. CDR3: CANSLRQGDGYTF. The CDR3 DNA sequence: TGTGCCAACAGCTTACGGCAGGGCGATGGCTACACCTTC. The V call is TRBV11-2, the J call TRBJ1-2; possibly TRBD1 for D (5 bases). Germline CDR1 reads SGHAT; CDR2 reads FQNNGV. This CDR3 region has 13 residues.

CDR3 residues: CASRTSGREGDEQYF. In DNA, the CDR3 is TGTGCCAGTCGGACTAGCGGGAGGGAAGGCGACGAGCAGTACTTC. The chain is built from TRBV19 and TRBJ2-7, with 15 bases matching TRBD2. Trimming took 8 bases from V and 5 from J; bases not matched to a gene: 7. CDR1 LNHDA and CDR2 SQIVND come from the germline V gene (reference sequence). CDR3 length: 15 amino acids.

The sample holds many counts of this clonotype. The chain has TRBV12-3 or TRBV12-4 and TRBJ1-1, with 9 nucleotides matching TRBD1. V lost 6 bases, J lost 4 bases, and 9 bases stayed unmatched. This CDR3 spans 15 amino acids. CDR3 bases: TGTGCCAGCAGCCTAGACAGGGGGAGGAGCACTGAAGCTTTCTTT. Translated, it gives CASSLDRGRSTEAFF.

The chain has TRBV6-9 and TRBJ2-7, with D uncertain. V lost 2 bases, J lost 5 bases, and 7 bases lay in between. The length of the CDR3 is 12 residues. The V gene's germline CDR1 is MNHGY and CDR2 SVAAGI. As DNA, the CDR3 is TGTGCCAGCAGTTATAAGGAGAACGAGCAGTACTTC. It specifies CASSYKENEQYF.

This clonotype appeared a few times. CDR3 amino acids: CASSPGLGEAFF. In DNA, the CDR3 is TGCGCCAGCAGCCCCGGGCTCGGTGAAGCTTTCTTT. V usage is TRBV5-1 and J usage is TRBJ1-1; D call uncertain. The V and J ends lost 4 bases and 7 bases respectively, with 11 bases between them. The CDR3 extends over 12 amino acids. CDR1 and CDR2 from the germline V gene are SGHRS and YFSETQ.

The chain carries TRBV2 and TRBJ2-1; perhaps TRBD2 as D (6 bases). This CDR3 comprises 15 residues. V dropped 6 bases and J dropped 0 bases, with 12 bases sitting between them. Germline values: CDR1 SNHLY, CDR2 FYNNEI. The CDR3 nucleotides read TGTGCCAGCAGGGCTAGCGCCGCCTCCTACAATGAGCAGTTCTTC. Translation: CASRASAASYNEQFF.

This chain connects TRBV6-1 to TRBJ2-5; 12 bases fit TRBD2. The length of the CDR3 is 13 residues. From germline, CDR1 is MNHNS and CDR2 SASEGT. J gave up 9 bases and V 4 bases, and 3 bases lay outside the gene matches. The CDR3 reads CASSATSGGSQYF. In DNA, the CDR3 is TGTGCCAGCAGTGCTACTAGCGGGGGGTCCCAGTACTTC.